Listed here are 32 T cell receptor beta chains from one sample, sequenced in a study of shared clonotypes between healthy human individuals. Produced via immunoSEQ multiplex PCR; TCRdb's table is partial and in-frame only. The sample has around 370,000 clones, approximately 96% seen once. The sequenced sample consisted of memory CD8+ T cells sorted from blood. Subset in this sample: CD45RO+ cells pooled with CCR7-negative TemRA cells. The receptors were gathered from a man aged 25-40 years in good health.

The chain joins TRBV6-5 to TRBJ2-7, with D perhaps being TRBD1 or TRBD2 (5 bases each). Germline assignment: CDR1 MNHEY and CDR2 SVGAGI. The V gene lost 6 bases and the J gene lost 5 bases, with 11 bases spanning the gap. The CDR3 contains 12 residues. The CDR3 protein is CASSPLGDEQYF. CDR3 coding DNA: TGTGCCAGCAGCCCACTAGGGGACGAGCAGTACTTC.

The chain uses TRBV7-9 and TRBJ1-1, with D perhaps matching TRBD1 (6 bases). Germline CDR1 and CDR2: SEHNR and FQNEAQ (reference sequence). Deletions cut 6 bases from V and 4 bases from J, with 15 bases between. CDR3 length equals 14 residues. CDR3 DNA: TGTGCCAGCAGTCCCTGGACAGAGGCCACTGAAGCTTTCTTT. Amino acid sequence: CASSPWTEATEAFF.

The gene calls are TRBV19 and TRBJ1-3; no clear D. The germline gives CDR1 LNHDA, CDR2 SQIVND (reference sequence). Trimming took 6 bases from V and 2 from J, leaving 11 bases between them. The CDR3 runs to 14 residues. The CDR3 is CASSGGDPGNTIYF. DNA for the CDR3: TGTGCCAGTAGCGGTGGGGATCCTGGAAACACCATATATTTT.

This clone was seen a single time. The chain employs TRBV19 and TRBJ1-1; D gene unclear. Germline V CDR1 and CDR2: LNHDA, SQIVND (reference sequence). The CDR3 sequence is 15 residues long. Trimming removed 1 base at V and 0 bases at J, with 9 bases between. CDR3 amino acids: CASSIGGDMNTEAFF. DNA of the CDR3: TGTGCCAGTAGTATAGGCGGAGACATGAACACTGAAGCTTTCTTT.

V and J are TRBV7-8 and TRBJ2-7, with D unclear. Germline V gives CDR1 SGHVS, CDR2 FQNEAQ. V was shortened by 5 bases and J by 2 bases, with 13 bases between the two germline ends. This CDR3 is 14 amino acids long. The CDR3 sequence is CASSHRASPYEQYF. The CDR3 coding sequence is TGTGCCAGCAGCCACCGGGCCTCGCCCTACGAGCAGTACTTC.

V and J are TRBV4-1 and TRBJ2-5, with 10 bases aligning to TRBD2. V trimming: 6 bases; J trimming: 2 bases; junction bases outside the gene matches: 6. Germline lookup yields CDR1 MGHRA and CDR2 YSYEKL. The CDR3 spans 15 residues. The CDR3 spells CASSLSSGSQETQYF. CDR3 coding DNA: TGCGCCAGCAGTCTCTCTAGCGGGAGTCAAGAGACCCAGTACTTC.

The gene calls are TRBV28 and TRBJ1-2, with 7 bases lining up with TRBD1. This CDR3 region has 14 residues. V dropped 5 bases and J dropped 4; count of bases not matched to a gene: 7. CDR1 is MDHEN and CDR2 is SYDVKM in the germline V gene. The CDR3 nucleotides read TGTGCCAGCAGTAGAAGGGGGCGCAGCTATGGCTACACCTTC. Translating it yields CASSRRGRSYGYTF.

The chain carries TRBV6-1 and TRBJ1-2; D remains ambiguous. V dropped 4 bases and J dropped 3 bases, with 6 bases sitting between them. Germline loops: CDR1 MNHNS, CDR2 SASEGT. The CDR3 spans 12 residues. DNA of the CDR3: TGTGCCAGCAGTGTAGGGTACTATGGCTACACCTTC. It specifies CASSVGYYGYTF.

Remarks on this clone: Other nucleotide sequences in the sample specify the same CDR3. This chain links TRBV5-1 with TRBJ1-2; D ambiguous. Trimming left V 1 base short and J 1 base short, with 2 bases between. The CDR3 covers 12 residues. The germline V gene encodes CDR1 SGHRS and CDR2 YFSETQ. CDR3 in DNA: TGCGCCAGCAGCTTGAATAACTATGGCTACACCTTC. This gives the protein CASSLNNYGYTF.

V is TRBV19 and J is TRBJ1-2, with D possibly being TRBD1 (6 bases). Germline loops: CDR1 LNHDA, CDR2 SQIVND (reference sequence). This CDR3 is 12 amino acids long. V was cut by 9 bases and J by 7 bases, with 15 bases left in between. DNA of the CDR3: TGTGCCAGCCAATCCGGGACAACTGGCTACACCTTC. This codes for CASQSGTTGYTF.

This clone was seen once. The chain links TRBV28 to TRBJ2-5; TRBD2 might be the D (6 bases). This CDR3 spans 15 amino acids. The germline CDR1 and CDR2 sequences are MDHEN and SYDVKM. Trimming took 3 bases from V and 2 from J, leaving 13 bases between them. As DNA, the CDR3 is TGTGCCAGCAGTTTTGGGCCAGGGACTCAAGAGACCCAGTACTTC. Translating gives CASSFGPGTQETQYF.

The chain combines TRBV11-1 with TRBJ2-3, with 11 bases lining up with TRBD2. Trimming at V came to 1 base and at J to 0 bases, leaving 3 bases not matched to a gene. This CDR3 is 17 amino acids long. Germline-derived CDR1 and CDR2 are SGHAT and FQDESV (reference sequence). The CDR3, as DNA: TGTGCCAGCAGCTTAGAGGGACTAGCGGAAAGCACAGATACGCAGTATTTT. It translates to CASSLEGLAESTDTQYF.

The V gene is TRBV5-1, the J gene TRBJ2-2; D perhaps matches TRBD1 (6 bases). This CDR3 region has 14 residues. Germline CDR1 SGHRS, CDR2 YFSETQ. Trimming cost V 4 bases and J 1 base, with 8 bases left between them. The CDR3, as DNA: TGCGCCAGCAGCATGGGACAGAACACCGGGGAGCTGTTTTTT. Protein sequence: CASSMGQNTGELFF.

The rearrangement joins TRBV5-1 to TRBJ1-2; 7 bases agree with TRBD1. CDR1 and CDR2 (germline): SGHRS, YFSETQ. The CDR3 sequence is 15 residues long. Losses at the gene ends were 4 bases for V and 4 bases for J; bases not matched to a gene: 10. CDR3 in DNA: TGCGCCAGCAGCCCTGGACAGGTGGGGGCCTATGGCTACACCTTC. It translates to CASSPGQVGAYGYTF.

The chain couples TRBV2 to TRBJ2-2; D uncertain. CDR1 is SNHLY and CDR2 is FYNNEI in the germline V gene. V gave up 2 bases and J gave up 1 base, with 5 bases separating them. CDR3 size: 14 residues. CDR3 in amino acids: CASSEFGNTGELFF. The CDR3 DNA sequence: TGTGCCAGCAGTGAATTCGGGAACACCGGGGAGCTGTTTTTT.

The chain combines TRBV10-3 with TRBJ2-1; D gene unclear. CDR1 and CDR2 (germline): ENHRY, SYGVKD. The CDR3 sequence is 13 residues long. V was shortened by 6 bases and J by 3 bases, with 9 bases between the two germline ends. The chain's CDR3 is CAIRRELYNEQFF. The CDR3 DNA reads TGTGCCATCAGAAGGGAACTCTACAATGAGCAGTTCTTC.

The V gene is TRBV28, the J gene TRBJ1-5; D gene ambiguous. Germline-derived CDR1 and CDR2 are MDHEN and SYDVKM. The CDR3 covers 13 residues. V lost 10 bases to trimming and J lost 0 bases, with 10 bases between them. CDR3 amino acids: CATSDGSNQPQHF. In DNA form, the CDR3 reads TGTGCCACCTCGGACGGTAGCAATCAGCCCCAGCATTTT.

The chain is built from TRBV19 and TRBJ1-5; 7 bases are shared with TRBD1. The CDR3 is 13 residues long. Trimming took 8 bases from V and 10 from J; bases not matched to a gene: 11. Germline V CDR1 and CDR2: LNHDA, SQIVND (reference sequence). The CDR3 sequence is CASLDRDRDPQHF. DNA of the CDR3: TGTGCCAGTCTAGACAGGGACAGAGATCCCCAGCATTTT.

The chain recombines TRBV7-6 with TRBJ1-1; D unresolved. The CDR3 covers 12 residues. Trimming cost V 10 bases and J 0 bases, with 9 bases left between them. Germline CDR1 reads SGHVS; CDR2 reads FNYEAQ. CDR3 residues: CATGNMNTEAFF. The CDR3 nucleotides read TGTGCCACTGGGAACATGAACACTGAAGCTTTCTTT. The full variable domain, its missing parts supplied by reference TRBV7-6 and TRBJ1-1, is GAGVSQSPRYKVTKRGQDVALRCDPISGHVSLYWYRQALGQGPEFLTYFNYEAQQDKSGLPNDRFSAERPEGSISTLTIQRTEQRDSAMYRCATGNMNTEAFFGQGTRLTVV.

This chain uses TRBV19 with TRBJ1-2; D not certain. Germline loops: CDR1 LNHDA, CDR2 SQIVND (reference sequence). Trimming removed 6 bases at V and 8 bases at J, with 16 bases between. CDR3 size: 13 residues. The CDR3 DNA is TGTGCCAGTAGGGAAGCAGATTTGAGAGGCTACACCTTC. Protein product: CASREADLRGYTF. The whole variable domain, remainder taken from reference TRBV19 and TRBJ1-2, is DGGITQSPKYLFRKEGQNVTLSCEQNLNHDAMYWYRQDPGQGLRLIYYSQIVNDFQKGDIAEGYSVSREKKESFPLTVTSAQKNPTAFYLCASREADLRGYTFGSGTRLTVV.

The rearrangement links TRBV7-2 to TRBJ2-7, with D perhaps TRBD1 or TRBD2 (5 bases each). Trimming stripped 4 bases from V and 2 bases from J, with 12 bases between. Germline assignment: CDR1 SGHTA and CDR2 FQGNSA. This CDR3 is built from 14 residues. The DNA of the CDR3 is TGTGCCAGCAGCTCCCAAGTGGGGGCCTACGAGCAGTACTTC. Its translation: CASSSQVGAYEQYF. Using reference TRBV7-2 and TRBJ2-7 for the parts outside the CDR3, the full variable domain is GAGVSQSPSNKVTEKGKDVELRCDPISGHTALYWYRQSLGQGLEFLIYFQGNSAPDKSGLPSDRFSAERTGGSVSTLTIQRTQQEDSAVYLCASSSQVGAYEQYFGPGTRLTVT.

The CDR3 nucleotides are TGTGCCTGGATCCGGCTAGCGGGAGGAGATACGCAGTATTTT. Residues: CAWIRLAGGDTQYF. This sequence joins TRBV30 and TRBJ2-3; 11 nucleotides line up with TRBD2. Germline V gene sequence: CDR1 GTSNPN, CDR2 SVGIG (reference sequence). The CDR3 length is 14 residues. V was clipped by 4 bases and J by 5 bases; unmatched bases: 5.

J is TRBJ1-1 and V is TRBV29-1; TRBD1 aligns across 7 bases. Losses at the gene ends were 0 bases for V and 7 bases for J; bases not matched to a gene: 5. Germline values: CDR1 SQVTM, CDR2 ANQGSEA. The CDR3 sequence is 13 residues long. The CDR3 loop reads CSVEEGHRGEAFF. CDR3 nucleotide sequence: TGCAGCGTTGAAGAGGGGCACAGGGGTGAAGCTTTCTTT.

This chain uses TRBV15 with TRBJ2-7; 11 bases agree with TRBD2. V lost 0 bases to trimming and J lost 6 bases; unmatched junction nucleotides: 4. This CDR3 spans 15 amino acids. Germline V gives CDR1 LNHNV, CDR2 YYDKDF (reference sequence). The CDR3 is CATSRELAGAVEQYF. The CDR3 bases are TGTGCCACCAGCAGAGAACTAGCGGGGGCTGTCGAGCAGTACTTC. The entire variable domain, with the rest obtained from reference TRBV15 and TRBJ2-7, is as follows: DAMVIQNPRYQVTQFGKPVTLSCSQTLNHNVMYWYQQKSSQAPKLLFHYYDKDFNNEADTPDNFQSRRPNTSFCFLDIRSPGLGDTAMYLCATSRELAGAVEQYFGPGTRLTVT.

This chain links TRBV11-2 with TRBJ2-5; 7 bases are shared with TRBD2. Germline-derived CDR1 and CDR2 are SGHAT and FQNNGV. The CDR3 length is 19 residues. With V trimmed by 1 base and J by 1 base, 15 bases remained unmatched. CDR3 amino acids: CASSLGLGRTSRVQETQYF. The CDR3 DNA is TGTGCCAGCAGCTTAGGATTAGGACGGACTAGTCGGGTCCAAGAGACCCAGTACTTC.

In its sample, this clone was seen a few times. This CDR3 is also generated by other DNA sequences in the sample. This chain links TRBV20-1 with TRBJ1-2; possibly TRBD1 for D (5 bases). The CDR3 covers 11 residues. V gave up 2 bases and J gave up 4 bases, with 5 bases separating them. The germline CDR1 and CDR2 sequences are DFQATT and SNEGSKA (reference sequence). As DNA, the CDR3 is TGCAGTGCTAGAACAGGCTATGGCTACACCTTC. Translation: CSARTGYGYTF.

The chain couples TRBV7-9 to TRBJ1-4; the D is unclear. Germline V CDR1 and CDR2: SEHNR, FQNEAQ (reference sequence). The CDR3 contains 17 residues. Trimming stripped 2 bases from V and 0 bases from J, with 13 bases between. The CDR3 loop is CASSLLSRPATNEKLFF. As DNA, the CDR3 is TGTGCCAGCAGCTTATTATCGAGGCCCGCAACTAATGAAAAACTGTTTTTT.

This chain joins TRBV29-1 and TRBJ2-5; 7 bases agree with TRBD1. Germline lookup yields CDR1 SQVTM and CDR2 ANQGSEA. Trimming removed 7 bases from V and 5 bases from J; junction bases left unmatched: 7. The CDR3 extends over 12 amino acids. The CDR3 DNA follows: TGCAGCGCTAATACAGGGGAGGAGACCCAGTACTTC. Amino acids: CSANTGEETQYF.

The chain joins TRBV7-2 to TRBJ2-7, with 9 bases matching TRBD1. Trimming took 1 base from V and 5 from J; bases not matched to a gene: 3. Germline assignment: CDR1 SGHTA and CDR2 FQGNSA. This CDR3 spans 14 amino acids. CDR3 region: CASSLDRGHDEQYF. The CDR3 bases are TGTGCCAGCAGCTTAGACAGGGGGCACGACGAGCAGTACTTC.

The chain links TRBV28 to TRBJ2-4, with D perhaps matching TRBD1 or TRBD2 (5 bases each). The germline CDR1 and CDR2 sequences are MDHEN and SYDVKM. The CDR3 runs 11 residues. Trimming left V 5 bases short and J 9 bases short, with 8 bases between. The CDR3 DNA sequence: TGTGCCAGCAGTGCAGGGAGCATTCAGTACTTC. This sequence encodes CASSAGSIQYF.

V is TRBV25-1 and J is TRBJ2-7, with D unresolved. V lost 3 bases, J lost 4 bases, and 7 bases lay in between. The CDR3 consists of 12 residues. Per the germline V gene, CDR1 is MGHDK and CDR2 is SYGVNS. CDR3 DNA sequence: TGTGCCAGCAGTGAGGATCTATACGAGCAGTACTTC. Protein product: CASSEDLYEQYF.

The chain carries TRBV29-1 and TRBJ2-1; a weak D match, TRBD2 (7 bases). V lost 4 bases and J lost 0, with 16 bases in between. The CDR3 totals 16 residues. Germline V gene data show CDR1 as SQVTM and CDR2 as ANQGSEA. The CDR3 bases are TGCAGCGTTGTTCCAGGTGGGGGGGCCTCCTACAATGAGCAGTTCTTC. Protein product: CSVVPGGGASYNEQFF.